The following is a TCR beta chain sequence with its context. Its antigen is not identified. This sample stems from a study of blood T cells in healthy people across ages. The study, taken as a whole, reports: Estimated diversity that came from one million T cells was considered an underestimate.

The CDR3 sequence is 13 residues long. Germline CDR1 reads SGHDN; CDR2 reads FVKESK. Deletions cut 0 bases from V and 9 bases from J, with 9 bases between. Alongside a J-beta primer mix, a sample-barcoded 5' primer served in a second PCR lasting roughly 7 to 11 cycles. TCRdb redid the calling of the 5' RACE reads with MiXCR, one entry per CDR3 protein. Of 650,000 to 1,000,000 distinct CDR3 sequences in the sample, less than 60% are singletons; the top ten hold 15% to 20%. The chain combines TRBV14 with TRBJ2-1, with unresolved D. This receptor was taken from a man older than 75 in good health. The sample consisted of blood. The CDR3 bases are TGTGCCAGCAGCCAAGAGTTCAGTACTGAGCAGTTCTTC. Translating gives CASSQEFSTEQFF.